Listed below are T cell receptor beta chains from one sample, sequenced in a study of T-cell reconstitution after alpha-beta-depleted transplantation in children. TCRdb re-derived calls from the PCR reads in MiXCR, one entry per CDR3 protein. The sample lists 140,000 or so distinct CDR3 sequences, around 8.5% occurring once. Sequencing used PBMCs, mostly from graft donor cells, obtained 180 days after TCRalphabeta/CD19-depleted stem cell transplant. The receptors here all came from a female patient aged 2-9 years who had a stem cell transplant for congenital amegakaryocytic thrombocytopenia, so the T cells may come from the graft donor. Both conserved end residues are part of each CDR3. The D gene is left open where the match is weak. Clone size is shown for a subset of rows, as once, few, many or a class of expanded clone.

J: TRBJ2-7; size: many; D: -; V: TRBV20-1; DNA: TGCAGTGCAAGCCTCGGGGCCTACGAGCAGTACTTC; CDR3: CSASLGAYEQYF
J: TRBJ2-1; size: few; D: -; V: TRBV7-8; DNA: TGTGCCAGCAGCCTCCCAGCGGTGACCTACAATGAGCAGTTCTTC; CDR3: CASSLPAVTYNEQFF
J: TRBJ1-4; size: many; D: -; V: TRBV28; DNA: TGTGCCAGCAGTCCGTCCGGGGTCGGAGAAAAACTGTTTTTT; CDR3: CASSPSGVGEKLFF
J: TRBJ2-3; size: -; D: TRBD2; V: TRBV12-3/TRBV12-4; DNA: TGTGCCAGCAGGCCGTCGGGCGGGAGAGATACGCAGTATTTT; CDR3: CASRPSGGRDTQYF
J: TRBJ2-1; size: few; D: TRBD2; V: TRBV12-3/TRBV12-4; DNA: TGTGCCAGCAGTTTAGTCAGGGGGGCACTAGCGGGGACTCGGGGTGAGCAGTTCTTC; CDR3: CASSLVRGALAGTRGEQFF
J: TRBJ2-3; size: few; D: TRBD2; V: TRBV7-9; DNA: TGTGCCAGCAGCTTAGCCTGTAAGCGGGGGGGCGGCTGTACGCAGTATTTT; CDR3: CASSLACKRGGGCTQYF
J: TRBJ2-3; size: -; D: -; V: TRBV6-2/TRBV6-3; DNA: TGTGCCAGCAGCCCCTGGGAGGTGATCACAGATACGCAGTATTTT; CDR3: CASSPWEVITDTQYF
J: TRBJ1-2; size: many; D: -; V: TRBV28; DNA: TGTGCCAGCAGTTTAGGGAACCCTAACTATGGCTACACCTTC; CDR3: CASSLGNPNYGYTF
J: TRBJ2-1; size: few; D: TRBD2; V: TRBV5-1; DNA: TGCGCCAGCAGCCCTAATGTGGGCGGGAGAACCAATGAGCAGTTCTTC; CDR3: CASSPNVGGRTNEQFF
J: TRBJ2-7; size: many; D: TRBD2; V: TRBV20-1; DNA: TGCAGTGCTAGGGTCCCTAGCGGCACCTACGAGCAGTACTTC; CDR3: CSARVPSGTYEQYF
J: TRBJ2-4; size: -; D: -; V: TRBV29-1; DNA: TGCAGCGTTGTGGAAAACATTCGGTACTTC; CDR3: CSVVENIRYF
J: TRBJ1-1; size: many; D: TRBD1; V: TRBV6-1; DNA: TGTGCCAGCGGACCTACTATCGACAGGGTAAACACTGAAGCTTTCTTT; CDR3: CASGPTIDRVNTEAFF
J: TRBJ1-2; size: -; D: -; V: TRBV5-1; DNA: TGCGCCAGCAGCTTCTACGGGGGAAGGGATGGCTACACCTTC; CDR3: CASSFYGGRDGYTF
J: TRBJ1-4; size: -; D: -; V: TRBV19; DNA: TGTGCCAGTCTCATAGGGACCGTAGAAAAACTGTTTTTT; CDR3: CASLIGTVEKLFF
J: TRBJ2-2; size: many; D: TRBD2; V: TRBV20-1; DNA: TGCAGTGCTAGAGTGGTTAGCGGGTACACCGGGGAGCTGTTTTTT; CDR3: CSARVVSGYTGELFF
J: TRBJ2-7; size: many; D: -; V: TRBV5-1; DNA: TGCGCCAGCAGCTTGGCCGTTTTGAAGGGACACCCCTACGAGCAGTACTTC; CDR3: CASSLAVLKGHPYEQYF
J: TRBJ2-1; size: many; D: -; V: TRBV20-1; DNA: TGCAGTGCTAGAGTGTACTCTTACAATGAGCAGTTCTTC; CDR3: CSARVYSYNEQFF
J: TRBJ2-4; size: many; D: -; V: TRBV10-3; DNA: TGTGCCATCAGTGAGTCCCCCGGTACGGAGAAAAACATTCAGTACTTC; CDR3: CAISESPGTEKNIQYF
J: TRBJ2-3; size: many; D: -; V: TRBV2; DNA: TGTGCCATATCGAGTATGCCCTTAGATACGCAGTATTTT; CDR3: CAISSMPLDTQYF
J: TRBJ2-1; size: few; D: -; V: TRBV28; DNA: TGTGCCAGCAGTTTAGGACTTCCTTTCGGCAATGAGCAGTTCTTC; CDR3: CASSLGLPFGNEQFF
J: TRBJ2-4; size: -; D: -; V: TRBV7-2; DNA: TGTGCCAGCAGCCGACGGTCTTTCGGCAGTCAGTACTTC; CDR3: CASSRRSFGSQYF
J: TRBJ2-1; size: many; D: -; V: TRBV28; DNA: TGTGCCAGCACCGAGGACCGCGACAATGAGCAGTTCTTC; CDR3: CASTEDRDNEQFF
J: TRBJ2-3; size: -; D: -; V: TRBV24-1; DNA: TGTGCCACCAGTGATTTGGACGGGAAGAACACAGATACGCAGTATTTT; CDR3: CATSDLDGKNTDTQYF
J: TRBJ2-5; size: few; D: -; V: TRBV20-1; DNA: TGCAGTGCTAGAGTCCCCGGGCTTTTGGTAGAGACCCAGTACTTC; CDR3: CSARVPGLLVETQYF
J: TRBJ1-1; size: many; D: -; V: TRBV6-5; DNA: TGTGCCAGCCAAACTCCCACGGGGCAAGCTTTCTTT; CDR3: CASQTPTGQAFF
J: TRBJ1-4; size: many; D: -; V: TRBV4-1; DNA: TGCGCCAGCAGCCAATCCGACGGGGGAACTAATGAAAAACTGTTTTTT; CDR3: CASSQSDGGTNEKLFF
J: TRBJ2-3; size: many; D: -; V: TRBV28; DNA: TGTGCCAGCAGTTCGAACCCGGGGACGACCGAATCAGATACGCAGTATTTT; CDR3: CASSSNPGTTESDTQYF
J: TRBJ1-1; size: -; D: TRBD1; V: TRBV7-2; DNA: TGTGCCAGCAGCTTCCGGGACAGGGTCACTGAAGCTTTCTTT; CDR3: CASSFRDRVTEAFF
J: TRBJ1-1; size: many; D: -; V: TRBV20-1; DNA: TGCAGTGCTAGAGATGCGGGGGGCCTTGAAGCTTTCTTT; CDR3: CSARDAGGLEAFF
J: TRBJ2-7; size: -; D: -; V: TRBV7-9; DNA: TGTGCCAGCAGCCGACGGGACAAATCCTACGAGCAGTACTTC; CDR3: CASSRRDKSYEQYF
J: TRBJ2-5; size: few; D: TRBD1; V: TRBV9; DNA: TGTGCCAGCAGCGTGGCGACAGGGGGAGAGACCCAGTACTTC; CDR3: CASSVATGGETQYF
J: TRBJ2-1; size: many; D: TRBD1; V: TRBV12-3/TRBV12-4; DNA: TGTGCCAGCGGACAGGGGGCAGCGGTGGAGCAGTTCTTC; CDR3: CASGQGAAVEQFF
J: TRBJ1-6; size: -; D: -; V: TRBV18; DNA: TGTGCCAGCTCCCCCGACGGAAATTCACCCCTCCACTTT; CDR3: CASSPDGNSPLHF
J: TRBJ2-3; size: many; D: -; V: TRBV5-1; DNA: TGCGCCAGCAGGTCAGGAGCTAGCACAGATACGCAGTATTTT; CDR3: CASRSGASTDTQYF
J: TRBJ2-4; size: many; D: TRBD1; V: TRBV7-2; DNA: TGTGCCAGCAGCTTCGCAGGGGGAAGGGCCAAAAACATTCAGTACTTC; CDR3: CASSFAGGRAKNIQYF
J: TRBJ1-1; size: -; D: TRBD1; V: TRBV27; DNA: TGTGCCAGCAGTTTAGGGGGACAGGGTGAAGCTTTCTTT; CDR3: CASSLGGQGEAFF
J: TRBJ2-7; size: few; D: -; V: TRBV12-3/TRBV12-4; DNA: TGTGCCAGCAGTAAGGGTCCCTACGAGCAGTACTTC; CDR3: CASSKGPYEQYF
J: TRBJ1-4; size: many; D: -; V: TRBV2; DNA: TGTGCCAGCACATACGGTGCAACTAATGAAAAACTGTTTTTT; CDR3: CASTYGATNEKLFF
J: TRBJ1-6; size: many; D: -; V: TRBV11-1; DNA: TGTGCCAGCAGCTCACGACCGAGGGGGAATTCACCCCTCCACTTT; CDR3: CASSSRPRGNSPLHF
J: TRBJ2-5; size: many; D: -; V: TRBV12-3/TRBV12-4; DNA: TGTGCCAGCAGTTCACTCGGAGGGCCGAACCAAGAGACCCAGTACTTC; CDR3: CASSSLGGPNQETQYF
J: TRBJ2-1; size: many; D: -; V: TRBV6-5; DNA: TGTGCCAGCAGGGGGACGGGCTCCTACAATGAGCAGTTCTTC; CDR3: CASRGTGSYNEQFF
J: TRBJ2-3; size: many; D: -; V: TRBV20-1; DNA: TGCAGTGCGGACTGGCTCACAGATACGCAGTATTTT; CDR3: CSADWLTDTQYF
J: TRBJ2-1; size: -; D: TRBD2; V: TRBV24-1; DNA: TGTGCCACCAGTGATTTCGGGGGGGGTTGGCGGGAGTCTTTGCATGAGCAGTTCTTC; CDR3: CATSDFGGGWRESLHEQFF
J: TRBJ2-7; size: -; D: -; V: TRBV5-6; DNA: TGTGCCAGCAGCTTGGGGCCCAAGGCCCTAAGATCGGAGCAGTACTTC; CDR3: CASSLGPKALRSEQYF
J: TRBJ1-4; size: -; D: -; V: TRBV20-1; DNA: TGCAGTGCCCTAGTAATCAATGTCGCAGACATGGGTGAAAAACTGTTTTTT; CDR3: CSALVINVADMGEKLFF
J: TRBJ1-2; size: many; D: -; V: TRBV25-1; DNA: TGTGCCAGCAGTGGTGCACTGCCCTATGGCTACACCTTC; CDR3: CASSGALPYGYTF